The subject of this entry is one TCR beta chain. In the original analysis: Reference gene primer amplification yielded estimated nucleated cell counts. Sequencing used immunoSEQ multiplex PCR; TCRdb keeps in-frame clones, though not all of them. V, J and clone size reflect that table, while D and trimming were determined from the DNA. The sample consists of 150,000 or so clones, roughly 89% of them appearing once. This specimen comes from a study of blood T cell repertoires in COVID-19. The wider study: Sites across the United States, Italy and Spain contributed samples from acute and convalescent COVID-19. PBMCs, B-cell-depleted T cells, or T cells were the source of the cDNA or gDNA that made up the material.

Germline V gene sequence: CDR1 SGHRS, CDR2 YFSETQ. The CDR3 has 13 amino acids. V was trimmed by 0 bases and J by 5 bases, leaving 5 bases between them. The origin of this receptor is a man aged 50 to 60 with acute or convalescent COVID-19. The sample consisted of peripheral blood. V is TRBV5-1 and J is TRBJ1-4; D remains ambiguous. The CDR3 nucleotides are TGCGCCAGCAGCTTGGTTCAGAATGAAAAACTGTTTTTT. Amino acid sequence: CASSLVQNEKLFF.